Below are 6 T cell receptor beta chains sequenced from a single sample in a study of blood T cells in healthy people across ages. A sample-barcoded 5' primer and a J-beta primer mix were used in a second PCR of roughly 6 to 11 cycles. From the 5' RACE reads, TCRdb called clonotypes with MiXCR, one entry per CDR3 protein. The sample holds roughly 700,000 distinct CDR3 sequences, around 45% seen once. Sequences were obtained from blood. Every receptor here comes from a woman aged 55-69 years in good health.

This chain joins TRBV7-3 and TRBJ2-1, with 11 positions matching TRBD2. Trimming cost V 5 bases and J 5 bases; bases outside gene matches: 5. Germline values: CDR1 SGHTA, CDR2 FQGTGA. The CDR3 sequence is 15 residues long. The CDR3 is CASSLLAGVNNEQFF. The CDR3 DNA follows: TGTGCCAGCAGCCTACTAGCGGGAGTAAACAATGAGCAGTTCTTC.

As DNA, the CDR3 is TGTGCCAGCAGCTTAGCACAGACTTGGAGCTCTGGGGCCAACGTCCTGACTTTC. Translation gives CASSLAQTWSSGANVLTF. The rearrangement links TRBV7-9 to TRBJ2-6; D gene unclear. Trimming left V 0 bases short and J 0 bases short, with 12 bases between. The germline V gene encodes CDR1 SEHNR and CDR2 FQNEAQ (reference sequence). CDR3 size: 18 residues.

The J gene is TRBJ1-1, the V gene TRBV20-1; D ambiguous. V lost 1 base, J lost 8 bases, and 11 bases lay in between. Germline loops: CDR1 DFQATT, CDR2 SNEGSKA (reference sequence). CDR3 size: 12 residues. The CDR3 protein is CSARGVPPEAFF. The CDR3 DNA follows: TGCAGTGCTAGAGGGGTTCCCCCAGAAGCTTTCTTT.

The CDR3 nucleotides are TGTGCCAGTCGGACAGGGTCGAACGAGCAGTACTTC. This gives the protein CASRTGSNEQYF. This rearrangement joins TRBV12-3 or TRBV12-4 to TRBJ2-4; 8 bases are shared with TRBD1. Near its end, the DNA agrees better with TRBJ2-7, so the J call may be wrong. The CDR3 is made up of 12 amino acids.

This clonotype was picked up many times. The chain links TRBV7-9 to TRBJ2-1; 8 bases map to TRBD2. Germline CDR1 and CDR2: SEHNR and FQNEAQ (reference sequence). There are 14 residues in the CDR3. V trimming: 5 bases; J trimming: 8 bases; junction bases outside the gene matches: 8. The DNA of the CDR3 is TGTGCCAGCAGCAAGAGCGGGAGTTCGCATGAGCAGTTCTTC. Protein product: CASSKSGSSHEQFF.

The gene calls are TRBV5-1 and TRBJ1-2; TRBD1 matches 8 bases. V trimming: 0 bases; J trimming: 4 bases; junction bases outside the gene matches: 11. The CDR3 totals 17 residues. Germline CDR1 reads SGHRS; CDR2 reads YFSETQ. The CDR3 DNA reads TGCGCCAGCAGCTTGGCCCCCGACAGGGGTCCTACCTATGGCTACACCTTC. This codes for CASSLAPDRGPTYGYTF.